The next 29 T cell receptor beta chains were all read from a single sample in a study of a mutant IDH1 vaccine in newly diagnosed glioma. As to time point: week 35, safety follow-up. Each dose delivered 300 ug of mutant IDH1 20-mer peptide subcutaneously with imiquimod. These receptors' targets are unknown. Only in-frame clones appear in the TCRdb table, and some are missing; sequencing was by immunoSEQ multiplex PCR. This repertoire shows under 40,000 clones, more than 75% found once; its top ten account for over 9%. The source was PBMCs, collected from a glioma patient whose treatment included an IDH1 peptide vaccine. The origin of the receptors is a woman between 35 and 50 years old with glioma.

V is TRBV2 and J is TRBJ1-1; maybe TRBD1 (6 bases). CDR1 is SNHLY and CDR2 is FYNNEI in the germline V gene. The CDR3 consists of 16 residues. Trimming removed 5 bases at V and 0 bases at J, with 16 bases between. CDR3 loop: CASSLRDIPMNTEAFF. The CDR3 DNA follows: TGTGCCAGCAGTCTCCGGGACATACCCATGAACACTGAAGCTTTCTTT.

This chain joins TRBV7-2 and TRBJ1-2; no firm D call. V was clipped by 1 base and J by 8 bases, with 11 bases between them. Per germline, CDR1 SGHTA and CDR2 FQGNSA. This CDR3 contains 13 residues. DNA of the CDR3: TGTGCCAGCAGCTTAGACAGACCGGGGGGCTACACCTTC. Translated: CASSLDRPGGYTF.

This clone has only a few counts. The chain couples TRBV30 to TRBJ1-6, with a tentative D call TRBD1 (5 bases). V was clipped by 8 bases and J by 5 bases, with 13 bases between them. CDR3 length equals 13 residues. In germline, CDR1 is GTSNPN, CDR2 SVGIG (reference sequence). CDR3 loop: CARTWDHNSPLHF. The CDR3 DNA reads TGTGCCCGAACCTGGGACCATAATTCACCCCTCCACTTT.

CDR3 bases: TGTGCCAGCAACAGGGCAGGGGATGGGAATCAGCCCCAGCATTTT. It yields the protein CASNRAGDGNQPQHF. This chain links TRBV6-1 with TRBJ1-5, with D tentatively TRBD1 (6 bases). The CDR3 contains 15 residues. Trimming shortened V by 7 bases and J by 4 bases, and 17 bases separated the two germline ends. Germline CDR1 is MNHNS and CDR2 is SASEGT.

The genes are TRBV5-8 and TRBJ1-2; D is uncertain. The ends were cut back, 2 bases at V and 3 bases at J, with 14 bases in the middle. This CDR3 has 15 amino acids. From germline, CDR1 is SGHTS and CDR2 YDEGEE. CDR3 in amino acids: CASSFGNRRDYGYTF. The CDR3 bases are TGTGCCAGCAGCTTTGGAAACCGGCGGGACTATGGCTACACCTTC.

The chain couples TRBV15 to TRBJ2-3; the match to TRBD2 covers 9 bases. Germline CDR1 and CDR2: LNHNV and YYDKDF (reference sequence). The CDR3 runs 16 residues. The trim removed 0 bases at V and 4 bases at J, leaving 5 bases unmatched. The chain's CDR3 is CATSRDKAGGPDTQYF. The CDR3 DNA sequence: TGTGCCACCAGCAGAGATAAGGCGGGGGGGCCAGATACGCAGTATTTT.

CDR3 bases: TGTGCCAGTCGCCTGGACAGGGCCTCCTACGAGCAGTACTTC. Translating it yields CASRLDRASYEQYF. V gene TRBV6-1 combines with J gene TRBJ2-7, with 8 bases fitting TRBD1. V dropped 9 bases and J dropped 0; count of bases not matched to a gene: 7. Germline V lookup: CDR1 MNHNS, CDR2 SASEGT. CDR3 length: 14 amino acids.

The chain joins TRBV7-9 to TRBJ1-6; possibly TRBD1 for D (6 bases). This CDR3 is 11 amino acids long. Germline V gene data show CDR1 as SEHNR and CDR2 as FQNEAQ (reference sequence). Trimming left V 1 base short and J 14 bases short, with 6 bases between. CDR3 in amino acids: CASSLEGALHF. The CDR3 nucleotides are TGTGCCAGCAGCTTAGAGGGGGCCCTCCACTTT. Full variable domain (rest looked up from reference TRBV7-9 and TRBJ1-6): DTGVSQNPRHKITKRGQNVTFRCDPISEHNRLYWYRQTLGQGPEFLTYFQNEAQLEKSRLLSDRFSAERPKGSFSTLEIQRTEQGDSAMYLCASSLEGALHFGNGTRLTVT.

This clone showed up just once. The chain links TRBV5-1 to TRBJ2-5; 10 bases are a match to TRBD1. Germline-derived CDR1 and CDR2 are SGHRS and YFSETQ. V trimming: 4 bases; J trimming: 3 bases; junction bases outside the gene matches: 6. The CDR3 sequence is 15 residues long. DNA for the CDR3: TGCGCCAGCAGCCGAACCGGGACAGGGGAAGAGACCCAGTACTTC. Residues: CASSRTGTGEETQYF.

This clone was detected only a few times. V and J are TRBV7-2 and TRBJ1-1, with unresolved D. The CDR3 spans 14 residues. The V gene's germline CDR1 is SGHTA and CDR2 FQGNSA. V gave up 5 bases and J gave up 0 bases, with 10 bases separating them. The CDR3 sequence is CASSLLALNTEAFF. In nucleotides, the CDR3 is TGTGCCAGCAGCCTCCTAGCCCTGAACACTGAAGCTTTCTTT.

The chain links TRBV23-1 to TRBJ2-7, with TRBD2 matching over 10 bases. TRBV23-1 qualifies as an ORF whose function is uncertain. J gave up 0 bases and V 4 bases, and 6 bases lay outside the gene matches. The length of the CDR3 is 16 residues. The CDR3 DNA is TGCGCCAGCAGTCCAGGACTAGCGGTGAGCTCCTACGAGCAGTACTTC. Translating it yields CASSPGLAVSSYEQYF.

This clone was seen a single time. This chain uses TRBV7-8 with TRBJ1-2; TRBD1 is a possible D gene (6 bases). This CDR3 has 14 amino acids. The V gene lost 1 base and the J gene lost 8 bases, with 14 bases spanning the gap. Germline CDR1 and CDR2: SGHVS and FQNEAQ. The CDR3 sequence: CASSLDRAFTGYTF. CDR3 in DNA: TGTGCCAGCAGCTTAGACAGGGCTTTTACGGGCTACACCTTC.

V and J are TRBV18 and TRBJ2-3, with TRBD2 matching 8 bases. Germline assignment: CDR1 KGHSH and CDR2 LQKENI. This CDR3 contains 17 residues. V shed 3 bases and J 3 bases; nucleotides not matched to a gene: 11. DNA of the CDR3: TGTGCCAGCTCACCGATCCTCCGGGGGGGGGCAACAGATACGCAGTATTTT. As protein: CASSPILRGGATDTQYF.

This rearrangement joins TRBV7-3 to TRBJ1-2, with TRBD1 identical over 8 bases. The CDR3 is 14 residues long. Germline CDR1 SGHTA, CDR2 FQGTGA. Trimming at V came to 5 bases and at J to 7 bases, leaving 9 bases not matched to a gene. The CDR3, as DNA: TGTGCCAGCAGCCAGGACAGGGCGGTCGGTGGCTACACCTTC. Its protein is CASSQDRAVGGYTF.

The CDR3 loop is CASSMPSFRAGDTEAFF. In DNA form, the CDR3 reads TGTGCCAGTAGTATGCCCTCTTTCCGGGCGGGGGACACTGAAGCTTTCTTT. The gene calls are TRBV19 and TRBJ1-1, with D possibly matching TRBD1 (5 bases). V shed 3 bases and J shed 3 bases, with 20 bases lying between them. CDR1 and CDR2 from the germline V gene are LNHDA and SQIVND (reference sequence). The CDR3 runs 17 residues.

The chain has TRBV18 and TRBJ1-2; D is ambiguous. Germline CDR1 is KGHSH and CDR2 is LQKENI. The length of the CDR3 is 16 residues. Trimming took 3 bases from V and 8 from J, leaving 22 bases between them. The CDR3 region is CASSPNIGGDLWGYTF. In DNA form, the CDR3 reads TGTGCCAGCTCACCGAACATAGGCGGAGACCTTTGGGGCTACACCTTC.

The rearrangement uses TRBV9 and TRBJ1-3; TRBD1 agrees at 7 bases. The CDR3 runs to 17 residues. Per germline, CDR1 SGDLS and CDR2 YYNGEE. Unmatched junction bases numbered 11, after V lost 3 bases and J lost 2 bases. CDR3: CASSAGQLEGAGNTIYF. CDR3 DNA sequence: TGTGCCAGCAGCGCGGGACAGCTTGAAGGTGCTGGAAACACCATATATTTT.

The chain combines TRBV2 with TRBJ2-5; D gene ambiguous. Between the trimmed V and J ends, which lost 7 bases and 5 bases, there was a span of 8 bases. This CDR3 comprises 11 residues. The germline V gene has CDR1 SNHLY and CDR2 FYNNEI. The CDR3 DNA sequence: TGTGCCAGCACACCACGGGAGACCCAGTACTTC. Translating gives CASTPRETQYF.

CDR3 residues: CASSRGAEQYF. For the CDR3, the DNA is TGTGCCAGCAGCCGGGGGGCGGAGCAGTACTTC. The chain couples TRBV7-9 to TRBJ2-7; a possible D gene is TRBD2 (7 bases). Deletions cut 5 bases from V and 7 bases from J, with 9 bases between. The germline CDR1 and CDR2 sequences are SEHNR and FQNEAQ (reference sequence). CDR3 size: 11 residues.

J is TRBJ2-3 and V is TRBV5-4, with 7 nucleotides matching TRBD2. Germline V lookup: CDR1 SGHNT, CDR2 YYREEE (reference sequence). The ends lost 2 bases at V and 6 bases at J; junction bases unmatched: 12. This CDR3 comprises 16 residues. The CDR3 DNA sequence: TGTGCCAGCAGCTTCTCCCCCGGGGGGAGGCGTGATACGCAGTATTTT. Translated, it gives CASSFSPGGRRDTQYF.

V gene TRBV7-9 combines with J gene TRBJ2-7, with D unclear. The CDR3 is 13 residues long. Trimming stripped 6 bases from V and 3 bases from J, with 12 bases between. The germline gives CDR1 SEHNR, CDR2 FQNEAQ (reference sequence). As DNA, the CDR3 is TGTGCCAGCAGAGACGGAGTCCACTACGAGCAGTACTTC. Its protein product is CASRDGVHYEQYF.

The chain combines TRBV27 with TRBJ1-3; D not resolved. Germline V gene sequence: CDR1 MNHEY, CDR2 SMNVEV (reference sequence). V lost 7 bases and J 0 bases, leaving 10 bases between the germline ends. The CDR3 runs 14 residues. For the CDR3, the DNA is TGTGCCAGCAAGCGAGGCGGCTCTGGAAACACCATATATTTT. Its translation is CASKRGGSGNTIYF.

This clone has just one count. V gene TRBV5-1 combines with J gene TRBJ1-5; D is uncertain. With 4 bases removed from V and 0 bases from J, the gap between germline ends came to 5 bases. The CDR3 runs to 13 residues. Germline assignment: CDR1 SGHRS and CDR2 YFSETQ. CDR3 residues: CASSPYSNQPQHF. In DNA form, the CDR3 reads TGCGCCAGCAGCCCGTATAGCAATCAGCCCCAGCATTTT.

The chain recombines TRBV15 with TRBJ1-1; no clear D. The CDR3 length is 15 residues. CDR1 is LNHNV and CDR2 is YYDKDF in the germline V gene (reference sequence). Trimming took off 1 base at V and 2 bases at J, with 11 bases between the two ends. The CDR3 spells CATSRVDTVNTEAFF. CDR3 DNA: TGTGCCACCAGCAGAGTCGACACGGTAAACACTGAAGCTTTCTTT.

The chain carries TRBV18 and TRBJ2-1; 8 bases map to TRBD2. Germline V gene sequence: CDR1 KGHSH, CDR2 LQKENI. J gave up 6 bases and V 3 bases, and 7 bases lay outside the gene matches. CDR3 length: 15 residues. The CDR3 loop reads CASSPGIAGTNEQFF. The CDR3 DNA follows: TGTGCCAGCTCACCGGGGATAGCGGGGACCAATGAGCAGTTCTTC.

The CDR3 region is CAWSGTGGGRYGYTF. The CDR3 coding sequence is TGTGCCTGGAGCGGGACAGGGGGAGGAAGGTATGGCTACACCTTC. The gene calls are TRBV30 and TRBJ1-2, with 11 bases aligning to TRBD1. V shed 3 bases, J shed 5 bases, and the junction held 8 bases outside the gene matches. Per the germline V gene, CDR1 is GTSNPN and CDR2 is SVGIG (reference sequence). The CDR3 runs 15 residues.

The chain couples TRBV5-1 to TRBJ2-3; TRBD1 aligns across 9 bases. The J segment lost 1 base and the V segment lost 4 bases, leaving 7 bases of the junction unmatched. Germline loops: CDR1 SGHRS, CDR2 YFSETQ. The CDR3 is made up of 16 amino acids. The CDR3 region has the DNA TGCGCCAGCAGCGTGGGACAGGGTGTCGGCACAGATACGCAGTATTTT. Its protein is CASSVGQGVGTDTQYF.

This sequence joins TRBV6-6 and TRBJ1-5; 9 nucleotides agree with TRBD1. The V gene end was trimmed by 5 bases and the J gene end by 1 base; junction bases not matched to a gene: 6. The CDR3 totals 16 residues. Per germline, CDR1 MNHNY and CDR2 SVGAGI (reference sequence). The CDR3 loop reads CASSVQGASSNQPQHF. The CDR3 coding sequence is TGTGCCAGCAGTGTACAGGGGGCTTCAAGCAATCAGCCCCAGCATTTT.

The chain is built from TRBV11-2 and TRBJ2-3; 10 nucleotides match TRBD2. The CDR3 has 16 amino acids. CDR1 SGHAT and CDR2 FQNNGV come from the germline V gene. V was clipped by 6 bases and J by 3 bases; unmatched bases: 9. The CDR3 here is CASRVGAGGVTDTQYF. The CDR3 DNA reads TGTGCCAGCAGGGTAGGAGCGGGGGGGGTTACAGATACGCAGTATTTT.